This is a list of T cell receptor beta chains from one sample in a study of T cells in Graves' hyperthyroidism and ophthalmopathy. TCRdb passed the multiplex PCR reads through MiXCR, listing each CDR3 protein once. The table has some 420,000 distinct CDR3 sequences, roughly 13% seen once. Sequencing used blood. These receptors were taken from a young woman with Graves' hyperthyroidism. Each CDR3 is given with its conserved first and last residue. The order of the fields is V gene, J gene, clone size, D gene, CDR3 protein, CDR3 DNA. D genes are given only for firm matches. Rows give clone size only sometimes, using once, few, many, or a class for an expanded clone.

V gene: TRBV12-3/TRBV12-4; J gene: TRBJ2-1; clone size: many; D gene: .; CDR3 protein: CASSLTEQFF; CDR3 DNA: TGTGCCAGCAGTTTAACTGAGCAGTTCTTC
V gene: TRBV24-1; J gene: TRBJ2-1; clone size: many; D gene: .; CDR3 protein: CATSDLGSGTEQFF; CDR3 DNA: TGTGCCACCAGTGATTTGGGGTCGGGTACTGAGCAGTTCTTC
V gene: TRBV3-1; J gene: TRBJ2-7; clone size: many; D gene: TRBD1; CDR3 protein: CASSQGQGRQYF; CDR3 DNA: TGTGCCAGCAGCCAAGGACAGGGGCGGCAGTACTTC
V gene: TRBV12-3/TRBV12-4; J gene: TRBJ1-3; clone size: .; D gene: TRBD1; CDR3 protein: CASSAGTGIYF; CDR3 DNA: TGTGCCAGCAGTGCTGGGACAGGCATATATTTT
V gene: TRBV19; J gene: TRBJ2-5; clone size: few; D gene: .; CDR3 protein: CASSIDVTGEETQYF; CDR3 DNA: TGTGCCAGTAGTATAGATGTGACGGGGGAAGAGACCCAGTACTTC
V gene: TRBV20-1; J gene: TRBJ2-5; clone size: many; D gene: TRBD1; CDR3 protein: CSASLTGEETQYF; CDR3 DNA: TGCAGTGCTAGCTTGACAGGGGAAGAGACCCAGTACTTC
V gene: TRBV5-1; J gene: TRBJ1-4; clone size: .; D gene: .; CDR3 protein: CASSLSGRGGEKLFF; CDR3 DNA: TGCGCCAGCAGCTTGTCCGGGCGAGGGGGGGAAAAACTGTTTTTT
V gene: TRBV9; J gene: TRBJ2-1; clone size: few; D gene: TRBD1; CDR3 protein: CASSRGQGEQFF; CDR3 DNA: TGTGCCAGCAGCAGAGGACAGGGGGAGCAGTTCTTC
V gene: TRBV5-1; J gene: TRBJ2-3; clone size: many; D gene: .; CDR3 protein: CASMLQIETDTQYF; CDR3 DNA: TGCGCCAGCATGCTACAGATCGAGACAGATACGCAGTATTTT
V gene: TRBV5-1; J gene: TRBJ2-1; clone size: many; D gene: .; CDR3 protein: CASSLRGTGNEQFF; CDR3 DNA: TGCGCCAGCAGCTTGCGCGGAACCGGGAATGAGCAGTTCTTC
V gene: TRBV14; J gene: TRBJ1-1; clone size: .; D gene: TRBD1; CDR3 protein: CASSQRQGWNTEAFF; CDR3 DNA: TGTGCCAGCAGCCAGCGACAGGGTTGGAACACTGAAGCTTTCTTT
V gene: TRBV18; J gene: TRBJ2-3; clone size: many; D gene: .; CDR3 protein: CASSPPTHTDTQYF; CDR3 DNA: TGTGCCAGCTCACCACCCACCCACACAGATACGCAGTATTTT
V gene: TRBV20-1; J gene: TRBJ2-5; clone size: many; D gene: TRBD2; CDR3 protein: CSARASGEEIAGNSETQYF; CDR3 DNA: TGCAGTGCTAGAGCCTCCGGAGAAGAGATAGCGGGAAATAGTGAGACCCAGTACTTC
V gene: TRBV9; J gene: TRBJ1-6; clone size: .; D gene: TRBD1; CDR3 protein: CASSFRTGANSPLHF; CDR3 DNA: TGTGCCAGCAGCTTTAGGACAGGGGCCAATTCACCCCTCCACTTT
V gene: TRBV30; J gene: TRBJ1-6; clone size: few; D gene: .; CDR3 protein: CAWSPGNSPLHF; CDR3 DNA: TGTGCCTGGAGTCCCGGGAATTCACCCCTCCACTTT
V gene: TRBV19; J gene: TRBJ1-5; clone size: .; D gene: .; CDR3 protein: CASTDPGVLNQPQHF; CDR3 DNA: TGTGCCAGTACCGACCCAGGGGTGCTCAATCAGCCCCAGCATTTT
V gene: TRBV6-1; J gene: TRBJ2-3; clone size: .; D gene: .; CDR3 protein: CASREWAATSTDTQYF; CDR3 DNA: TGTGCCAGCAGAGAGTGGGCAGCGACTAGCACAGATACGCAGTATTTT
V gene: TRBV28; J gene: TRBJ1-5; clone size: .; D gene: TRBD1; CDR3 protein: CASRGFAGTGYNQPQHF; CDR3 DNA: TGTGCCAGCAGGGGATTTGCCGGGACAGGGTACAATCAGCCCCAGCATTTT
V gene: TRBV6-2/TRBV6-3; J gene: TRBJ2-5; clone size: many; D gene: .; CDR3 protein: CASGGVGPVGGYQETQYF; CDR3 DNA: TGTGCCAGCGGCGGAGTCGGGCCCGTAGGGGGTTACCAAGAGACCCAGTACTTC
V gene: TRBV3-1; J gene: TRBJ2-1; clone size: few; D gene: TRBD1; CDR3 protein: CASSEVGRGTPNEQFF; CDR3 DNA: TGTGCCAGCAGCGAGGTTGGCAGGGGGACCCCCAATGAGCAGTTCTTC
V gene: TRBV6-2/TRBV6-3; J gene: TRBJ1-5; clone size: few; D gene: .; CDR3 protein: CASTPLGQDSNQPQHF; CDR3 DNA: TGTGCCAGCACCCCCCTCGGGCAAGATAGCAATCAGCCCCAGCATTTT
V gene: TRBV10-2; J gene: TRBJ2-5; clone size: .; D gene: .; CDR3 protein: CASSERGRETQYF; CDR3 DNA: TGCGCCAGCAGTGAACGGGGCCGGGAGACCCAGTACTTC
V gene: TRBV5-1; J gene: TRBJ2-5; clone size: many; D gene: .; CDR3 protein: CASSWGQSETQYF; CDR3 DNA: TGCGCCAGCAGCTGGGGGCAAAGTGAGACCCAGTACTTC
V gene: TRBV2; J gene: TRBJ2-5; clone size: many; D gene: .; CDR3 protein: CASSEVSAETQYF; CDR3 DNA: TGTGCCAGCAGTGAAGTCTCAGCGGAGACCCAGTACTTC
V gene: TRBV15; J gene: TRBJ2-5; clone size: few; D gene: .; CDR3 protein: CATSRDRSETQYF; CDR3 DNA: TGTGCCACCAGCAGAGATCGTTCGGAGACCCAGTACTTC
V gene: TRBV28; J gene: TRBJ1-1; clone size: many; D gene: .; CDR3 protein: CASSFIPGGAFF; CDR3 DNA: TGTGCCAGCAGTTTCATTCCGGGGGGAGCTTTCTTT
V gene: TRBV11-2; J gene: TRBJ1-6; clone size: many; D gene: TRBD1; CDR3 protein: CASSTRDRNSPLHF; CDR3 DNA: TGTGCCAGCAGCACCCGGGACAGAAACTCACCCCTCCACTTT
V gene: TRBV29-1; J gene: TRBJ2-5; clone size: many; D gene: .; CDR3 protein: CSVEGNQETQYF; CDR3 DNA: TGCAGCGTGGAAGGCAACCAAGAGACCCAGTACTTC
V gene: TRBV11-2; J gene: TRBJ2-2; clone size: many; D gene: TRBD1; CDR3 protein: CASSPPWDRGGGELFF; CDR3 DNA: TGTGCCAGCAGCCCCCCATGGGACAGGGGAGGCGGGGAGCTGTTTTTT
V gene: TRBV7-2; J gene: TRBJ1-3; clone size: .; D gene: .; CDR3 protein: CASSLAATTSGNTIYF; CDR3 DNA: TGTGCCAGCAGCTTAGCGGCGACTACTTCTGGAAACACCATATATTTT
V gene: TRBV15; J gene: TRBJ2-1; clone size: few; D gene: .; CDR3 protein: CATSIRSPRSEQFF; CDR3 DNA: TGTGCCACCAGCATCCGGAGCCCGCGGAGTGAGCAGTTCTTC
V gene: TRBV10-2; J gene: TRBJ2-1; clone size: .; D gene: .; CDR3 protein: CASTAGARTPSNEQFF; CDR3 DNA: TGCGCCAGCACCGCCGGGGCCCGAACGCCATCCAATGAGCAGTTCTTC
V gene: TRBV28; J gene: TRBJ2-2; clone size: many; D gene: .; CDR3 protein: CASSLIGVSGELFF; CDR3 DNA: TGTGCCAGCAGTTTAATCGGGGTATCGGGGGAGCTGTTTTTT
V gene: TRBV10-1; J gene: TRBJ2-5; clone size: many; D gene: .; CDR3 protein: CASSESERETQYF; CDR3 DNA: TGCGCCAGCAGTGAGAGCGAGCGGGAGACCCAGTACTTC
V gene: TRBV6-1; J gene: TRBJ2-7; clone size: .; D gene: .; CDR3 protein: CASSEAWTNSYEQYF; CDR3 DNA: TGTGCCAGCAGTGAAGCCTGGACTAACTCCTACGAGCAGTACTTC
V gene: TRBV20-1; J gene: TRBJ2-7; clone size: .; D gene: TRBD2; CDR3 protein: CSARGLAGKSYMEQYF; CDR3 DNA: TGCAGTGCTAGGGGACTAGCGGGAAAATCTTATATGGAGCAGTACTTC
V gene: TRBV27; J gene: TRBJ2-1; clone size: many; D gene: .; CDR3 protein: CASRHAKDVNYNEQFF; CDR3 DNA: TGTGCCAGCAGACACGCAAAGGATGTAAACTACAATGAGCAGTTCTTC
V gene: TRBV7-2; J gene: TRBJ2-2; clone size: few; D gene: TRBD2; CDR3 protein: CASSPRGPVGAGVPGELFF; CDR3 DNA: TGTGCCAGCAGCCCAAGAGGCCCGGTGGGAGCGGGAGTCCCCGGGGAGCTGTTTTTT
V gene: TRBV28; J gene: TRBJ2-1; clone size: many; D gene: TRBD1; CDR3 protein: CASSSYAGQGALAGAYNEQFF; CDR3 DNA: TGTGCCAGCAGCTCTTATGCGGGACAGGGGGCCTTAGCGGGAGCCTACAATGAGCAGTTCTTC
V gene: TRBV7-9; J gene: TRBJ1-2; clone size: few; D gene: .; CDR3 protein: CASSRIGTNYGYTF; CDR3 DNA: TGTGCCAGCAGCCGAATCGGGACTAACTATGGCTACACCTTC
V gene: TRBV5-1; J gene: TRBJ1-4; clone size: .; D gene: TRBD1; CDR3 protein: CASRKDRGGEKLFF; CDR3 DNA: TGCGCCAGCAGGAAGGACAGGGGCGGGGAAAAACTGTTTTTT
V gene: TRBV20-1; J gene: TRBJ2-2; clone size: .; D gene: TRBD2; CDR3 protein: CSATPSGRHTGELFF; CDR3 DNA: TGCAGTGCTACCCCTAGCGGGAGACACACCGGGGAGCTGTTTTTT
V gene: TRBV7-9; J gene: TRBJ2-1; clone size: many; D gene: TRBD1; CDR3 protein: CASSWDRYNEQFF; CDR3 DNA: TGTGCCAGCAGCTGGGACAGATACAATGAGCAGTTCTTC
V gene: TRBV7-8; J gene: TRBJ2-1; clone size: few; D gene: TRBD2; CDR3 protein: CASSLARLAGDRNEQFF; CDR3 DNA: TGTGCCAGCAGCTTAGCGCGACTAGCGGGAGATCGGAATGAGCAGTTCTTC
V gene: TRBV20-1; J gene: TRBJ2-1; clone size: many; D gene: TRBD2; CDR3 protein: CSASEIAGIAGGYEQFF; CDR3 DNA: TGCAGTGCTAGCGAAATTGCGGGGATAGCGGGTGGCTATGAGCAGTTCTTC
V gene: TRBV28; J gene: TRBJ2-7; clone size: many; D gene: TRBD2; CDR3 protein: CASRGLAGSNEQYF; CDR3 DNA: TGTGCCAGCAGGGGACTAGCGGGATCCAACGAGCAGTACTTC
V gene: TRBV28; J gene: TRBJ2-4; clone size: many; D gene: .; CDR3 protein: CASAGIGNIQYF; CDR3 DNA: TGTGCCAGTGCAGGGATAGGAAACATTCAGTACTTC
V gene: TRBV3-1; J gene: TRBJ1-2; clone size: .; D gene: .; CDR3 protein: CASSQDTVEVLPRYYGYTF; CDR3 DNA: TGTGCCAGCAGCCAAGATACAGTTGAAGTACTTCCCCGCTACTATGGCTACACCTTC
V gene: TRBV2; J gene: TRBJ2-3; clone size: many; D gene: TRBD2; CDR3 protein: CASSLGGLAGYTQYF; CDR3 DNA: TGTGCCAGCAGTCTAGGGGGACTAGCGGGATATACGCAGTATTTT
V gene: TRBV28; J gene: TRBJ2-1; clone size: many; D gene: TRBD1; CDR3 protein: CASSSGGGFFNEQFF; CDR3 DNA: TGTGCCAGCAGTTCAGGGGGCGGGTTCTTCAATGAGCAGTTCTTC
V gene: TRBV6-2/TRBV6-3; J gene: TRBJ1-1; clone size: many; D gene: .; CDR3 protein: CASNPTGRSQSFF; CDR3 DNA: TGTGCCAGCAACCCAACCGGACGGTCCCAATCTTTCTTT